Sequencing of this T cell receptor beta chain was carried out in a study of blood T cell repertoires in COVID-19. Study summary: PBMCs, B-cell-depleted T cells, or T cells provided the cDNA or gDNA that made up the material.

The table came from immunoSEQ multiplex PCR; TCRdb's copy has only in-frame clones and leaves some out. The sample lists more than 200,000 clones; roughly 87% were seen once. V shed 0 bases, J shed 1 base, and the junction held 14 bases outside the gene matches. CDR1 KGHSH and CDR2 LQKENI come from the germline V gene. CDR3 length: 20 amino acids. Participants came from roughly 23 US areas, aged about 18 to 95 years. V usage is TRBV18 and J usage is TRBJ2-2; 7 bases are shared with TRBD1. This receptor was identified in a woman in her twenties or thirties with acute COVID-19. Material: PBMCs or T cells enriched from blood (not recorded which). CDR3 coding DNA: TGTGCCAGCTCACCACCCGCTGTCCGGGACAGCCGACTGAACACCGGGGAGCTGTTTTTT. Its protein is CASSPPAVRDSRLNTGELFF.